The sequence of this T cell receptor (beta chain) was determined in a study of PD-L1 blockade in urothelial cancer (dated by TCRdb to about 2017). Regarding the research as a whole: Therapy was started in the mid-2010s for all patients, and atezolizumab 1,200 mg was administered intravenously every 3 weeks. Progression-free survival longer than 6 months counted as durable clinical benefit, and TCR features were additionally tested against both progression-free and overall survival. Blood samples were analyzed 3 weeks after the start of treatment (second dose) and 6 weeks after the start of treatment. About 90% of the 29 patients were males with bladder-origin urothelial cancer, and about two thirds of the roughly 30 reported a prior smoking history. In the same patients, pretreatment tumors underwent whole exome sequencing and RNA sequencing in addition to TCR sequencing. Somatic, immune and clinical correlates of response to PD-L1 blockade with atezolizumab in urothelial cancer were the focus of an exploratory multi-omic analysis. An ECOG performance status of 0 or 1 was recorded for the patients, and 0 to 3 prior chemotherapy regimens had been received by the patients. Blood samples yielded a median of around 150,000 T cells and more than 80,000 unique TCRs, with median clonality 0.080. Durable clinical benefit was achieved by nine patients and was not achieved by 20 patients. Just over 28 patients had pretreatment blood TCR-seq, around 25 had at least one posttreatment blood collection, and around 25 had tumor TCR-seq. Pretreatment tumor samples and matched peripheral blood, collected serially before and after atezolizumab treatment, underwent TCR sequencing. The paper as a whole reports these results and caveats: Improved progression-free and overall survival was associated with having pretreatment peripheral blood TCR clonality below the median. At 3 weeks after the start of treatment, tumor-associated TCR clones in peripheral blood had expanded more in patients with durable benefit (n ≈ 22, p = 0.022). Because of the small sample size (n ≈ 29) and the many exploratory analyses performed, the results are intended to be regarded as hypothesis-generating.

Synthetic TCR analog templates were spiked into each PCR so that absolute template abundance could be estimated from read counts. The immunoSEQ assay used bias-controlled V and J gene primers to amplify TCRbeta CDR3 regions from genomic DNA. Sequencing of rearranged TCRbeta segments was performed at approximately 20X coverage. The paper's processing steps were these. Clustering was used to correct sequencing errors, and CDR3s were annotated against IMGT to assign V, D and J genes. Only productive TCRbeta rearrangements were used in downstream analyses, excluding out-of-frame or stop-codon sequences. Clonality was calculated as one minus the Shannon entropy normalized by the log of the number of unique productive sequences. Clones differing between time points or between blood and tumor were identified by Fisher's exact test with Benjamini-Hochberg correction at adjusted p below 0.01. What TCRdb holds here is the immuneACCESS table cut down to in-frame rearrangements. Part of the clones is not present; checked against another copy, under half of the missing clones reflect an unresolved V gene, and the others are unexplained. That table gives V, J and clone size, and the DNA gave D and trimming. The sample data list 95,000 to 130,000 clones, and approximately 90% of these were observed just once. 1.7% of the sample is held by the ten biggest clonotypes.

Concerning this clone: What this receptor recognizes is not known. It has no much larger one-base neighbor in the sample; base qualities were not kept.

The time point label on this specimen signifies: peripheral blood 6 weeks after treatment start. The cohort comprised 25 to 30 patients with locally advanced or metastatic urothelial carcinoma treated at Memorial Sloan Kettering on a trial protocol. Peripheral blood mononuclear cells were collected from each patient pretreatment and during treatment, giving between 1 and 8 total time points per patient. The Qiagen DNeasy Blood extraction kit was used to purify genomic DNA from total PBMCs and from tumor samples. PBMCs were collected pretreatment and during treatment, and were isolated and stored as previously described. Including the terminal cysteine and phenylalanine, the CDR3 comprises 10 residues. Only CDR3 DNA is held: 30 bases, read in frame from base 1. Trimming costs V 7 bases and J 4 bases, and their ends lie 4 bases apart. Reading the germline V gene gives CDR1 MDHEN and CDR2 SYDVKM.

The clonotype comes from a man aged 60-69 years with urothelial cancer. Sample: PBMCs, taken around atezolizumab (anti-PD-L1) treatment. The chain couples TRBV28 to TRBJ1-2, with the D gene not clear enough to name. The DNA reads as follows: TGTGCCAGCAAACTCTATGGCTACACCTTC. Its product reads: CASKLYGYTF.